This T cell receptor beta chain was captured by sequencing in a study of CD8 T cells in ankylosing spondylitis. This clonotype occurred a few times. Sequence at one end of the junction differs from germline and may be a read error. The CDR3 is 12 amino acids. Looked up from germline, CDR1 is LGHNA and CDR2 is YNFKEQ. TCRdb reprocessed the 5' RACE reads via MiXCR and lists one record per CDR3 protein. The table shows roughly 190,000 distinct CDR3 sequences, with 9.5% to 15% occurring only once. Specimen: blood, either unsorted or a sorted T cell fraction (not recorded which). The J gene is TRBJ1-1, the V gene TRBV4-2, with unresolved D. This receptor was obtained from a male donor with ankylosing spondylitis or in good health (not recorded which). The chain's CDR3 is CASSQGGAEAFF. In DNA form, the CDR3 reads TGTGCCAGCAGCCAAGGAGGCGCTGAAGCCTTCTTT.